One sample yielded the 29 T cell receptor beta chains listed below, sequenced in a study of T cells after yellow fever vaccination. TCRdb analysed the 5' RACE reads with MiXCR anew, one entry per CDR3 protein. Here the sample spans about 170,000 distinct CDR3 sequences, 5.5% to 8% being singletons. The source material was CD4+ T cells sorted from PBMCs, sampled on the day of the first yellow fever vaccination. The receptor source for this set is a man younger than 35 who received the YFV17D yellow fever vaccine.

In its sample, this clonotype was seen many times. The CDR3 spells CASRTAYEQYF. CDR3 in DNA: TGCGCCAGCAGGACCGCCTACGAGCAGTACTTC. The chain has TRBV5-1 and TRBJ2-7; D unclear. This CDR3 comprises 11 residues. Germline V gives CDR1 SGHRS, CDR2 YFSETQ. Trimming removed 5 bases from V and 2 bases from J, with 5 bases in between. The entire variable domain, with the rest obtained from reference TRBV5-1 and TRBJ2-7, is as follows: KAGVTQTPRYLIKTRGQQVTLSCSPISGHRSVSWYQQTPGQGLQFLFEYFSETQRNKGNFPGRFSGRQFSNSRSEMNVSTLELGDSALYLCASRTAYEQYFGPGTRLTVT.

This clonotype was recorded at least ten times. The chain is built from TRBV7-2 and TRBJ1-5, with no clear D. V lost 4 bases and J lost 0, with 1 base in between. The CDR3 contains 12 residues. Germline values: CDR1 SGHTA, CDR2 FQGNSA. This chain's CDR3 is CASSYSNQPQHF. The CDR3 nucleotides are TGTGCCAGCAGCTATAGCAATCAGCCCCAGCATTTT. Drawing the rest from reference TRBV7-2 and TRBJ1-5, the complete variable domain is GAGVSQSPSNKVTEKGKDVELRCDPISGHTALYWYRQSLGQGLEFLIYFQGNSAPDKSGLPSDRFSAERTGGSVSTLTIQRTQQEDSAVYLCASSYSNQPQHFGDGTRLSIL.

This clonotype was seen more than once but under ten times. The chain couples TRBV7-3 to TRBJ1-5; maybe TRBD1 (6 bases). CDR3 length: 17 residues. Trimming stripped 7 bases from V and 2 bases from J, with 21 bases between. Germline V gene sequence: CDR1 SGHTA, CDR2 FQGTGA. The CDR3 sequence: CASMNWGATVGNQPQHF. The CDR3 DNA is TGTGCCAGCATGAACTGGGGGGCTACAGTAGGCAATCAGCCCCAGCATTTT.

This clonotype was recorded many times. The gene calls are TRBV7-8 and TRBJ1-6; TRBD1 might be the D (6 bases). Germline V CDR1 and CDR2: SGHVS, FQNEAQ. There are 16 residues in the CDR3. Trimming stripped 5 bases from V and 5 bases from J, with 16 bases between. The CDR3 protein is CASSAVPGHHNSPLHF. As DNA, the CDR3 is TGTGCCAGCAGCGCAGTTCCGGGACACCATAATTCACCCCTCCACTTT.

The table lists this clonotype with a few counts. The gene calls are TRBV7-9 and TRBJ2-5; D might be TRBD2 (7 bases). This CDR3 comprises 15 residues. The V end lost 5 bases, the J end lost 5 bases, and 18 bases lay between the germline ends. Per germline, CDR1 SEHNR and CDR2 FQNEAQ (reference sequence). The CDR3 loop is CASSRFGGLGETQYF. The CDR3 DNA reads TGTGCCAGCAGCCGGTTCGGGGGGCTGGGGGAGACCCAGTACTTC.

The gene calls are TRBV5-6 and TRBJ2-5; 7 bases are shared with TRBD1. Germline V gives CDR1 SGHDT, CDR2 YYEEEE. The CDR3 totals 15 residues. Trimming removed 4 bases from V and 5 bases from J; junction bases left unmatched: 11. CDR3 sequence (DNA): TGTGCCAGCAGCATACAGGGGCCGGGGTGGGAGACCCAGTACTTC. It specifies CASSIQGPGWETQYF.

This chain uses TRBV7-7 with TRBJ2-3; 7 bases line up with TRBD1. Trimming cost V 1 base and J 2 bases; bases outside gene matches: 3. This CDR3 comprises 15 residues. Germline V gene sequence: CDR1 SSHAT, CDR2 FNYEAQ (reference sequence). The CDR3 region has the DNA TGTGCCAGCAGCTTAGGAGGGGGCAACACAGATACGCAGTATTTT. Amino acid sequence: CASSLGGGNTDTQYF. Full variable domain (remainder filled in from reference TRBV7-7 and TRBJ2-3): GAGVSQSPRYKVTKRGQDVTLRCDPISSHATLYWYQQALGQGPEFLTYFNYEAQPDKSGLPSDRFSAERPEGSISTLTIQRTEQRDSAMYRCASSLGGGNTDTQYFGPGTRLTVL.

This clonotype was seen a handful of times. The rearrangement uses TRBV27 and TRBJ2-5, with 8 bases identical to TRBD2. The CDR3 sequence is 14 residues long. The junction had 9 bases not matched to a gene; V was cut back by 7 bases and J by 5 bases. Germline V lookup: CDR1 MNHEY, CDR2 SMNVEV (reference sequence). CDR3 nucleotide sequence: TGTGCCAGCACCCGGACTAGCTTGGAGGAGACCCAGTACTTC. It translates to CASTRTSLEETQYF.

Only a few counts were recorded for this clonotype. V usage is TRBV27 and J usage is TRBJ1-4, with D possibly matching TRBD1 (6 bases). V shed 7 bases and J shed 4 bases, with 13 bases lying between them. CDR1 MNHEY and CDR2 SMNVEV come from the germline V gene (reference sequence). The CDR3 has 14 amino acids. This chain's CDR3 is CASKLGHHNEKLFF. CDR3 in DNA: TGTGCCAGCAAGTTGGGACACCATAATGAAAAACTGTTTTTT.

A word on this clonotype: A single base separates this from a much larger clone, so it may be a read error. The DNA for the CDR3 is TGTGCCAGCAGTTACTCTTTGGGCGCGGGGGCCTCCTACGAGCAGTACTTC. Its protein is CASSYSLGAGASYEQYF. The chain is built from TRBV6-5 and TRBJ2-7; tentatively, D is TRBD2 (7 bases). Trimming removed 0 bases at V and 0 bases at J, with 15 bases between. This CDR3 has 17 amino acids. Germline CDR1 and CDR2: MNHEY and SVGAGI.

This clonotype has more than one count but fewer than ten. V is TRBV5-5 and J is TRBJ2-5; D gene unclear. V was cut by 0 bases and J by 1 base, with 7 bases left in between. Germline loops: CDR1 SGHKS, CDR2 YYEKEE (reference sequence). The CDR3 is 14 amino acids. Written as DNA, the CDR3 is TGTGCCAGCAGCTTGGCCAACACCCAAGAGACCCAGTACTTC. The encoded protein is CASSLANTQETQYF.

In its sample, this clonotype was seen many times. The chain employs TRBV4-1 and TRBJ2-3; D gene unclear. CDR1 and CDR2 from the germline V gene are MGHRA and YSYEKL. V gave up 5 bases and J gave up 4 bases, with 19 bases separating them. The CDR3 runs 16 residues. CDR3 in DNA: TGCGCCAGCAGCGGAGACGGGTTCAGAGAGGCAGATACGCAGTATTTT. This gives the protein CASSGDGFREADTQYF.

This sequence joins TRBV4-2 and TRBJ1-3; D is unresolved. This CDR3 is 13 amino acids long. V gave up 1 base and J gave up 7 bases, with 8 bases separating them. The V gene's germline CDR1 is LGHNA and CDR2 YNFKEQ. The CDR3 sequence: CASSQALPNTIYF. As DNA, the CDR3 is TGTGCCAGCAGCCAAGCCCTCCCGAACACCATATATTTT.

This clonotype was seen ten or more times. The rearrangement links TRBV7-8 to TRBJ2-5, with TRBD2 matching over 7 bases. CDR3 length: 15 residues. CDR1 is SGHVS, CDR2 FQNEAQ, per germline. J lost 5 bases, V lost 1 base, and 7 bases had no gene match. The CDR3 DNA is TGTGCCAGCAGCTTAGGGTCAGCGGGGAGGGAGACCCAGTACTTC. This translates into CASSLGSAGRETQYF.

In its sample, this clonotype was seen a few times. J is TRBJ1-1 and V is TRBV7-8; unclear D gene. Germline V gene lookup returns CDR1 SGHVS and CDR2 FQNEAQ. This CDR3 is 14 amino acids long. V was trimmed by 4 bases and J by 1 base, leaving 10 bases between them. CDR3 protein: CASSSSAGNTEAFF. Here the CDR3 DNA reads TGTGCCAGCAGCTCCTCGGCAGGGAACACTGAAGCTTTCTTT. Full variable domain (missing parts from reference TRBV7-8 and TRBJ1-1): GAGVSQSPRYKVAKRGQDVALRCDPISGHVSLFWYQQALGQGPEFLTYFQNEAQLDKSGLPSDRFFAERPEGSVSTLKIQRTQQEDSAVYLCASSSSAGNTEAFFGQGTRLTVV.

This clonotype was counted at least ten times. V gene TRBV7-2 combines with J gene TRBJ2-5; D ambiguous. The germline CDR1 and CDR2 sequences are SGHTA and FQGNSA. The V gene lost 5 bases and the J gene lost 5 bases, with 15 bases spanning the gap. The CDR3 totals 14 residues. The CDR3 is CASSLWAMEETQYF. The CDR3 DNA sequence: TGTGCCAGCAGCCTGTGGGCGATGGAGGAGACCCAGTACTTC.

V usage is TRBV6-5 and J usage is TRBJ2-5; unclear D gene. V was clipped by 4 bases and J by 2 bases, with 8 bases between them. The CDR3 has 13 amino acids. Germline V gene data show CDR1 as MNHEY and CDR2 as SVGAGI. DNA for the CDR3: TGTGCCAGCAGTTTAACCTGGCAAGAGACCCAGTACTTC. Its protein product is CASSLTWQETQYF.

This clonotype has ten or more counts. The chain links TRBV12-3 or TRBV12-4 to TRBJ2-3, with D hard to call. Deletions cut 3 bases from V and 0 bases from J, with 10 bases between. The CDR3 is made up of 15 amino acids. CDR3 sequence: CASSLMATSTDTQYF. The CDR3 coding sequence is TGTGCCAGCAGTTTGATGGCAACTAGCACAGATACGCAGTATTTT.

The chain carries TRBV5-1 and TRBJ2-7, with a possible D match to TRBD2 (6 bases). V was shortened by 4 bases and J by 0 bases, with 14 bases between the two germline ends. The CDR3 contains 15 residues. The germline gives CDR1 SGHRS, CDR2 YFSETQ. The CDR3 DNA reads as TGCGCCAGCAGCATAGGGACTGCCGACTCCTACGAGCAGTACGTC. Translated: CASSIGTADSYEQYV.

Many counts were recorded for this clonotype. The chain employs TRBV12-3 or TRBV12-4 and TRBJ2-3; 9 bases agree with TRBD2. This CDR3 contains 16 residues. With V trimmed by 5 bases and J by 1 base, 7 bases remained unmatched. This chain's CDR3 is CASSQPPSGGTDTQYF. For the CDR3, the DNA is TGTGCCAGCAGTCAGCCTCCTAGCGGGGGCACAGATACGCAGTATTTT.

This clonotype has a handful of counts. The chain uses TRBV5-1 and TRBJ2-1, with TRBD1 matching over 10 bases. The CDR3 has 14 residues. Per germline, CDR1 SGHRS and CDR2 YFSETQ. V was pared by 6 bases and J by 5 bases, with 5 bases of the junction left unmatched. The CDR3 DNA reads TGCGCCAGCACTAGACAGGGGGCCGACAATGAGCAGTTCTTC. Its protein is CASTRQGADNEQFF.

In its sample, this clonotype was seen many times. The chain uses TRBV5-4 and TRBJ2-5, with TRBD1 matching over 7 bases. J gave up 5 bases and V 3 bases, and 4 bases lay outside the gene matches. Germline V CDR1 and CDR2: SGHNT, YYREEE (reference sequence). This CDR3 has 13 amino acids. The DNA for the CDR3 is TGTGCCAGCAGCTACAGGGGAGCGGAGACCCAGTACTTC. It codes for CASSYRGAETQYF.

This clonotype was recorded at least ten times. The J gene is TRBJ2-1, the V gene TRBV7-2; the D gene is possibly TRBD1 (6 bases). Germline V gives CDR1 SGHTA, CDR2 FQGNSA. V lost 1 base and J 8 bases, leaving 15 bases between the germline ends. The CDR3 is 15 amino acids. The CDR3 reads CASSLGRGQLDEQFF. CDR3 DNA: TGTGCCAGCAGCTTAGGTCGGGGACAACTCGATGAGCAGTTCTTC.

The chain recombines TRBV3-1 with TRBJ1-2; 7 nucleotides match TRBD1. V trimming: 4 bases; J trimming: 8 bases; junction bases outside the gene matches: 7. This CDR3 is 13 amino acids long. Germline V gives CDR1 LGHDT, CDR2 YNNKEL (reference sequence). The CDR3 sequence: CASSLGQRNGYTF. In nucleotides, the CDR3 is TGTGCCAGCAGCCTGGGACAGAGAAACGGCTACACCTTC.

The chain has TRBV29-1 and TRBJ2-2, with 9 positions matching TRBD1. This CDR3 is 17 amino acids long. V lost 6 bases to trimming and J lost 4 bases; unmatched junction nucleotides: 15. From germline, CDR1 is SQVTM and CDR2 ANQGSEA. In nucleotides, the CDR3 is TGCAGCGTGCCTCGAACAGGGGGCGCCCATGGCACCGGGGAGCTGTTTTTT. Translated: CSVPRTGGAHGTGELFF.

At least ten counts were recorded for this clonotype. DNA of the CDR3: TGTGCCAGCAGTTCGGGGACAGGGGACACAGATACGCAGTATTTT. Its protein is CASSSGTGDTDTQYF. The V call is TRBV12-3 or TRBV12-4, the J call TRBJ2-3, with TRBD1 identical over 10 bases. This CDR3 is built from 15 residues. V shed 4 bases, J shed 2 bases, and the junction held 3 bases outside the gene matches.

The sample holds many counts of this clonotype. This chain uses TRBV25-1 with TRBJ2-7; D unresolved. Germline loops: CDR1 MGHDK, CDR2 SYGVNS. CDR3 length equals 13 residues. Deletions cut 3 bases from V and 0 bases from J, with 6 bases between. CDR3 coding DNA: TGTGCCAGCAGTGACGAGATCTCCTACGAGCAGTACTTC. It yields the protein CASSDEISYEQYF.

Many counts were recorded for this clonotype. This chain links TRBV18 with TRBJ2-4; D unresolved. Germline V CDR1 and CDR2: KGHSH, LQKENI. The V gene lost 6 bases and the J gene lost 8 bases, with 20 bases spanning the gap. This CDR3 region has 15 residues. The CDR3 protein is CASSVGVPLRDIQYF. Written as DNA, the CDR3 is TGTGCCAGCTCGGTTGGGGTTCCCCTTAGGGACATTCAGTACTTC. The full variable domain, completed using reference TRBV18 and TRBJ2-4, is NAGVMQNPRHLVRRRGQEARLRCSPMKGHSHVYWYRQLPEEGLKFMVYLQKENIIDESGMPKERFSAEFPKEGPSILRIQQVVRGDSAAYFCASSVGVPLRDIQYFGAGTRLSVL.

The chain couples TRBV4-2 to TRBJ2-1; D is uncertain. The germline V gene encodes CDR1 LGHNA and CDR2 YNFKEQ. V lost 1 base, J lost 0 bases, and 19 bases lay in between. CDR3 length: 19 amino acids. The chain's CDR3 is CASSQAPGSGGHSYNEQFF. CDR3 DNA: TGTGCCAGCAGCCAAGCTCCTGGGTCGGGCGGTCACTCCTACAATGAGCAGTTCTTC.